The TCR beta chain described here comes from a study of neurological immune-mediated disorders (dated by TCRdb to the late 2010s). In the study overall: Peripheral blood TCR-beta repertoires from HTLV-I-associated myelopathy (HAM/TSP) patients, multiple sclerosis patients and healthy controls were compared by UMI-based sequencing. The approximately 100 TCR-beta libraries included longitudinal samples, technical triplicates and paired sorted CD4+ and CD8+ T-cell subsets alongside PBMC samples. The cohort included about 70 subjects: 14 with HAM/TSP, some 35 with multiple sclerosis, and approximately 20 healthy controls.

Sorted-subset TCR libraries were prepared from around 1 million sorted CD4+ or CD8+ T cells. PBMCs were separated from peripheral blood using Ficoll-Hypaque density gradient centrifugation and then cryopreserved in liquid nitrogen. The study also sequenced paired sorted CD4+ and CD8+ subsets from healthy controls, HAM/TSP patients and MS patients. This clonotype was counted many times. The clone's antigen remains unknown. Nothing much larger sits one base from this clone, and base qualities are not available. Trimmed from V: 8 bases; trimmed from J: 1 base; junction bases lacking a gene match: 12. Its CDR3 holds 16 amino acids, cysteine through phenylalanine. CDR3 DNA is the only sequence kept; it has 48 bases, read in frame from the first base. To synthesize cDNA, template-switch 5'RACE was performed with a primer carrying a 10-nucleotide random unique molecular identifier so that each TCR transcript was tagged. Every sequencing run yielded over 190 million TCR-beta sequences covering 15-18 subjects. The RNeasy kit was used to extract total RNA. The KAPA Real-time Library Amplification kit was used to amplify TCR-beta VDJ regions with primers targeting the TCR constant region and the 5'RACE anchor. A first PCR added sample indexes and Illumina adaptors, after which a second PCR increased the library yield. After purification with Ampure beads, the TCR product of roughly 650 bp was size-selected on a 2% E-gel SizeSelection system. Library quality was checked on a Bioanalyzer, concentration was measured with Qubit, and libraries were quantified with the Kapa Library Quantification kit before pooling. An Illumina HiSeq 2500 sequenced the libraries paired-end 2 x 150 bp. To increase sequence diversity, about 23-30% phiX was spiked into each library pool. The paper's processing steps were these. The quality-filtered reads were processed with the UMI-based MiGEC pipeline, whose error correction step removed more than 90% of the raw TCR sequences. VDJ genes were aligned to IMGT germline references, and each clonotype was defined by a unique CDR3 amino acid sequence together with V-J genes. VDJtools evaluated clonal expansion, Shannon diversity and CDR3 relatedness (CalcPairwiseDistances, ClusterSamples); CLCbio workbench built phylogenetic trees. A clone was classed as expanded if it had 8 or more unique UMIs, a cutoff based on coefficient-of-variation modelling across technical triplicates. TCRdb's own reprocessing of the public reads used fastp at Q25 and MiXCR and kept productive beta chains. Merged by CDR3 protein, the rows form single entries marked with the most common genes and DNA. The V and J calls, along with clone size, are taken from TCRdb and not from the paper's own processing. The table for this sample lists approximately 41,000 distinct CDR3 sequences; more than 14% of them were counted only once. In total, the top ten clones hold approximately 4% of the sample.

General study outcomes and caveats: Across subjects, expanded clones never shared an identical CDR3 amino acid sequence, which suggests that the TCR-beta repertoires in every group were private. TCR clonal expansion was greatest in HAM/TSP patients and smallest in MS patients, who ranked below even healthy controls.

The sequenced material came from CD4+ T cells from blood. The receptor's source is an older woman with HTLV-1-associated myelopathy (HAM/TSP). The receptor chain draws on TRBV12-3 or TRBV12-4 and TRBJ2-3; 7 junctional bases match TRBD2. The DNA sequence is given as TGTGCCAGCTCCAGGGAATTAAGCGGGGGCACAGATACGCAGTATTTT. Translated, this is CASSRELSGGTDTQYF.